This T cell receptor beta chain was sequenced during a study of Graves' ophthalmopathy and Graves' hyperthyroidism (dated by TCRdb to 2017 to 2018). About the study as a whole: Peripheral blood was collected at initial diagnosis, prior to any treatment. TCR beta repertoire signatures were used to distinguish Graves' ophthalmopathy from Graves' hyperthyroidism and to predict progression to ophthalmopathy. In total, 135 blood samples were TCR-sequenced: 40 to 45 ophthalmopathy, 75 hyperthyroidism and approximately 17 hyperthyroidism-to-ophthalmopathy patients. To explore V-J signatures distinguishing ophthalmopathy from hyperthyroidism, a discovery set of around 100 patients (about 43 ophthalmopathy, roughly 60 stable hyperthyroidism) was enrolled. An independent validation cohort comprised some 19 hyperthyroidism patients and roughly 15 patients who later progressed from hyperthyroidism to ophthalmopathy. In five to seven hyperthyroidism patients, T-cell repertoires of thyroid tissue and blood were compared. Following sample collection, hyperthyroidism patients were given methimazole at a starting dose of 30 mg daily, and ophthalmopathy patients were given high-dose intravenous methylprednisolone.

The ophthalmopathy patients had moderately to severely active disease, with a Clinical Activity Score of 3 or higher, a NOSPECS grade of 4 or higher, and a disease duration of less than 3 months. Patients were excluded if they had other autoimmune diseases, uncontrolled infections, pregnancy or lactation. Clinical symptoms, serum thyroxine, TRAb, thyroid ultrasound and orbital computed tomography formed the basis of the diagnosis. PBMCs were isolated from 7.5 to 10 ml of fresh peripheral blood by Ficoll-Paque density gradient centrifugation. Total RNA was extracted using Trizol reagent, and RNA quality was checked on an Agilent 2100 Bioanalyzer. Study-wide findings and limitations: In validation, the model predicted ophthalmopathy progression with about 71% sensitivity and roughly 72% specificity; some twelve predicted patients were CT-confirmed with GO in a median of about 7.1 months. Most expanded thyroid clonotypes with frequency above 0.001 were also detected in blood, suggesting blood repertoires may reflect the thyroid immune response. Sample size was not predetermined statistically, and investigators were not blinded to group allocation. In cross-validation, the 13-signature model distinguished ophthalmopathy from stable hyperthyroidism with about 90% sensitivity and 81.08% specificity, while in the test set the corresponding values were about 80% and 75%.

For repertoire sequencing, TCR beta CDR3 regions were amplified from RNA transcripts. A first-round RT-PCR used HTBI primers with the Qiagen OneStep RT-PCR kit, followed by a second-round multiplex PCR, size selection and purification. Sequencing of the libraries was carried out on an Illumina HiSeq2000 in paired-end mode with 100 bp reads. The authors' pipeline ran thus. SOAPnuke was used for read processing, and reads with adapters, uncalled bases, a mean Phred below 15, or no exact constant-primer or identifier match were discarded. High-quality paired reads were merged with COPE v1.2.5. Unique nucleotide sequences were defined as clonotypes and aligned to IMGT TRB V, D and J references using MiTCR v1.1. The analysis was limited to V-J combinations with a frequency above 0.0001, which together covered roughly 99% of the repertoires. For each V-J combination, a TCR clonal expansion and chaos score was defined as F50 clonal expansion divided by the chaos observed in the TCRdist matrix. Welch's t-statistics and random forest were used to narrow the features down to approximately twelve V-J combinations, which were then fed into a naive Bayes classifier. The similarity between thyroid and blood repertoires was quantified using the Morisita-Horn index. The public reads were reanalyzed by TCRdb: fastp trimming at Q25, MiXCR alignment, in-frame beta chains only. Merged by CDR3 protein, the rows form single entries marked with the most common genes and DNA. TCRdb, not the original authors, processed these V and J calls. This sample comprises 200,000 to 300,000 distinct CDR3 sequences, 45% to 55% of them detected only once. 40% to 55% of the sample is taken by the ten largest.

This clonotype turned up a few times. Its antigen specificity is not known. There are no base qualities to consult, and no much larger clone falls within one base. In the germline V gene (reference sequence), CDR1 corresponds to DFQATT and CDR2 to SNEGSKA. Measured from the cysteine to the phenylalanine, the CDR3 is 13 residues long. CDR3 DNA is the only sequence kept; it has 39 bases, read in frame from the first base. The junction carries 15 bases between V and J, which are trimmed by 0 bases and 10 bases respectively. Here the chain combines TRBV20-1 and TRBJ1-1; TRBD1 might be the D gene, on 6 matching bases. Sequencing was performed on peripheral blood. The clonotype was recovered from an adult man with Graves' ophthalmopathy. This receptor has the CDR3 CSAREGGGVVAFF. The DNA is TGCAGTGCTAGAGAAGGGGGGGGGGTGGTAGCTTTCTTT.